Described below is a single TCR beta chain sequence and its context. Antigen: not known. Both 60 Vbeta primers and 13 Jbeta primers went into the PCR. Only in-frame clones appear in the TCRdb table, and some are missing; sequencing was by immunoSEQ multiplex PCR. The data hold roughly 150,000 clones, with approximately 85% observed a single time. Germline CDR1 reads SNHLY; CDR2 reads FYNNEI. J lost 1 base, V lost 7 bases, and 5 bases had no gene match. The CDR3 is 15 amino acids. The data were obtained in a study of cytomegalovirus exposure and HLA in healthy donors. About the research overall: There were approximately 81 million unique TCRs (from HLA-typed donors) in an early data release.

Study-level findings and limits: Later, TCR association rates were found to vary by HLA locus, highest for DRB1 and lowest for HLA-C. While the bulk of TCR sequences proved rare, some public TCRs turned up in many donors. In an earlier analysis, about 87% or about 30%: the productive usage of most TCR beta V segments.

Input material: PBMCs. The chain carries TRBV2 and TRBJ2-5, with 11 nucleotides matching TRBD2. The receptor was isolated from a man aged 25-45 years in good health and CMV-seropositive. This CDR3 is CASTTSGSTQETQYF. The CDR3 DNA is TGTGCCAGCACAACTAGCGGGAGTACCCAAGAGACCCAGTACTTC.